The clone carrying this T cell receptor (beta chain) appeared many times. Its cognate antigen is unknown. The sample belongs to a study of T-cell memory formation after mild COVID-19. Study in general: There were largely donor-specific TCR clusters. Study-wide findings and caveats: Chiefly within CM and EM were the contracting CD4+ clones; CD8+ ones were within EMRA.

Deletions cut 3 bases from V and 6 bases from J, with 14 bases between. This CDR3 spans 14 amino acids. TCRdb used MiXCR to reprocess the 5' RACE reads, holding one entry per CDR3 protein. The sample includes approximately 190,000 distinct CDR3 sequences, 15% to 20% seen only once; the top ten take 2.4%. The clonotype originates from an adult woman who had mild COVID-19 (a few samples of this study predate the infection). Cell type and time point are not known. This chain connects TRBV12-3 or TRBV12-4 to TRBJ2-5; D uncertain. Sequencing used PBMCs or a T cell subset sorted from them (not recorded which). CDR3 bases: TGTGCCAGCAGTTTCGGACCGTCCGTCCAGACCCAGTACTTC. Translation: CASSFGPSVQTQYF.